These T cell receptor beta chains were read from a single sample in a study of cytotoxic CD8 clonotypes in ibrutinib-treated CLL. Measured with immunoSEQ multiplex PCR; TCRdb has only the in-frame clones, and not every one. The table lists roughly 300,000 clones, around 76% of them singletons, with roughly 5.7% in the top ten. Sequenced here: PBMCs, sampled at disease progression, from a patient treated with ibrutinib. The receptors stem from a human donor with chronic lymphocytic leukemia. The CDR3 runs from the conserved cysteine through the conserved F or W. The D gene is left open where the match is weak. Expanded clones get a size class; other rows say once, few or many, or leave the size out.

d_gene: NA; abundance: NA; j_gene: TRBJ2-1; v_gene: TRBV7-2; CDR3aa: CASSSGTNPYNEQFF; CDR3nt: TGTGCCAGCAGCTCCGGGACCAACCCTTACAATGAGCAGTTCTTC
d_gene: TRBD2; abundance: NA; j_gene: TRBJ2-7; v_gene: TRBV7-9; CDR3aa: CASSLSLAGGPLDEQYF; CDR3nt: TGTGCCAGCAGCTTATCCCTAGCGGGGGGGCCGCTGGACGAGCAGTACTTC
d_gene: TRBD1; abundance: NA; j_gene: TRBJ2-7; v_gene: TRBV7-8; CDR3aa: CASSPQGGYEQYF; CDR3nt: TGTGCCAGCAGCCCACAGGGGGGCTACGAGCAGTACTTC
d_gene: NA; abundance: NA; j_gene: TRBJ1-2; v_gene: TRBV5-6; CDR3aa: CASSLDKQGAHGYTF; CDR3nt: TGTGCCAGCAGCTTGGACAAACAGGGAGCCCATGGCTACACCTTC
d_gene: NA; abundance: NA; j_gene: TRBJ2-5; v_gene: TRBV6-1; CDR3aa: CASSGTQTSETQYF; CDR3nt: TGTGCCAGCAGTGGTACGCAGACTTCGGAGACCCAGTACTTC
d_gene: TRBD1; abundance: NA; j_gene: TRBJ2-3; v_gene: TRBV6-5; CDR3aa: CASSITGADTQYF; CDR3nt: TGTGCCAGCAGTATTACAGGGGCGGATACGCAGTATTTT
d_gene: TRBD1; abundance: many; j_gene: TRBJ2-7; v_gene: TRBV18; CDR3aa: CASSPSGTGGHEQYF; CDR3nt: TGTGCCAGCTCACCATCCGGGACAGGGGGCCACGAGCAGTACTTC
d_gene: NA; abundance: NA; j_gene: TRBJ2-2; v_gene: TRBV29-1; CDR3aa: CSVGFLDGELFF; CDR3nt: TGCAGCGTTGGATTTCTGGACGGGGAGCTGTTTTTT
d_gene: TRBD1; abundance: NA; j_gene: TRBJ2-7; v_gene: TRBV27; CDR3aa: CASSRDRGIYEQYF; CDR3nt: TGTGCCAGCAGCAGGGACAGGGGTATCTACGAGCAGTACTTC
d_gene: NA; abundance: NA; j_gene: TRBJ2-7; v_gene: TRBV5-1; CDR3aa: CASSLVTGNYEQYF; CDR3nt: TGCGCCAGCAGCTTGGTAACAGGGAACTACGAGCAGTACTTC
d_gene: NA; abundance: NA; j_gene: TRBJ2-3; v_gene: TRBV5-4; CDR3aa: CASSYVGMSTDTQYF; CDR3nt: TGTGCCAGCAGCTACGTTGGAATGAGCACAGATACGCAGTATTTT
d_gene: TRBD2; abundance: few; j_gene: TRBJ2-3; v_gene: TRBV27; CDR3aa: CASRILAVSTDTQYF; CDR3nt: TGTGCCAGCCGCATACTAGCGGTGAGCACAGATACGCAGTATTTT
d_gene: NA; abundance: NA; j_gene: TRBJ2-6; v_gene: TRBV13; CDR3aa: CASSLKPLLSGANVLTF; CDR3nt: TGTGCCAGCAGCTTAAAACCATTACTCTCTGGGGCCAACGTCCTGACTTTC
d_gene: NA; abundance: NA; j_gene: TRBJ2-1; v_gene: TRBV7-9; CDR3aa: CASSLSGGPGEQFF; CDR3nt: TGTGCCAGCAGCTTAAGCGGCGGGCCAGGTGAGCAGTTCTTC
d_gene: TRBD1; abundance: NA; j_gene: TRBJ2-7; v_gene: TRBV5-4; CDR3aa: CASSGGQGGWSYEQYF; CDR3nt: TGTGCCAGCAGCGGGGGACAGGGGGGCTGGTCCTACGAGCAGTACTTC